The T cell receptor (beta chain) described here comes from a study of T cells in Graves' hyperthyroidism and ophthalmopathy. Looking at the study overall: Peripheral blood specimens were obtained at initial diagnosis, prior to any treatment. Whole-study results and caveats: A 13 V-J model separated ophthalmopathy from stable hyperthyroidism. Model-based prediction identified ophthalmopathy a median about 6 months prior to its onset.

V lost 3 bases, J lost 3 bases, and 8 bases lay in between. Germline values: CDR1 DFQATT, CDR2 SNEGSKA (reference sequence). The CDR3 is made up of 12 amino acids. This clonotype was seen only once. The target antigen is unknown. RNA transcripts served as the template for amplifying TCR beta CDR3 regions. Initially, a first-round RT-PCR of the TCR CDR3 employed the HTBI primer set. MiXCR was run by TCRdb on the multiplex PCR reads, yielding one entry per CDR3 protein. The sample holds 620,000 or so distinct CDR3 sequences, about 14% seen once. Material for sequencing was blood. The sequence came from a woman between 45 and 65 years old with Graves' ophthalmopathy. The chain recombines TRBV20-1 with TRBJ1-1; D may be TRBD1 (5 bases). CDR3 amino acids: CSARGGYTEAFF. As DNA, the CDR3 is TGCAGTGCTAGGGGGGGGTACACTGAAGCTTTCTTT.